The present entry profiles one T cell receptor (beta chain) with its context. This record belongs to a study of T-cell reconstitution after alpha-beta-depleted transplantation in children. Molecular barcoding with unique molecular identifiers was used for the TCRbeta library. TCRdb reprocessed the PCR reads via MiXCR and lists one record per CDR3 protein. The data contain a few hundred thousand distinct CDR3 sequences, 10% of them singletons. CDR1 is DFQATT and CDR2 is SNEGSKA in the germline V gene (reference sequence). This CDR3 region has 15 residues. The V and J ends lost 4 bases and 4 bases, in that order; junction bases with no gene match: 2.

This rearrangement joins TRBV20-1 to TRBJ2-3; 16 bases align to TRBD2. This sequence was found in a human donor who donated a stem cell graft to a child with acute lymphoblastic leukemia. The source was PBMCs from the stem cell graft donor, collected from the stem cell graft. CDR3 in DNA: TGCAGTGCTACGGGGACTAGCGGGAGGGCAGATACGCAGTATTTT. Translating it yields CSATGTSGRADTQYF.